The 13 T cell receptor beta chains below all came from one sample that was sequenced in a study of T cell changes during pregnancy in multiple sclerosis. Assay: immunoSEQ multiplex PCR; the TCRdb copy retains only in-frame clones and omits some. The table has 80,000 to 130,000 clones, 94% seen once. The source was peripheral blood, collected before pregnancy. The origin of the receptors is a female donor with multiple sclerosis, enrolled in a pregnancy study.

This clone was counted once. V usage is TRBV27 and J usage is TRBJ2-7; perhaps TRBD2 as D (5 bases). Trimming stripped 5 bases from V and 2 bases from J, with 16 bases between. The CDR3 has 15 residues. Germline V gene data show CDR1 as MNHEY and CDR2 as SMNVEV (reference sequence). CDR3 protein: CASSPSRGSTYEQYF. The CDR3 DNA follows: TGTGCCAGCAGTCCCTCCCGAGGGTCCACCTACGAGCAGTACTTC.

The genes are TRBV5-4 and TRBJ2-4; the D gene is possibly TRBD2 (6 bases). Germline loops: CDR1 SGHNT, CDR2 YYREEE (reference sequence). The CDR3 sequence is 15 residues long. Deletions cut 0 bases from V and 5 bases from J, with 12 bases between. The CDR3 DNA reads as TGTGCCAGCAGCTTGGCGGCGGGGTCGGAAAACATTCAGTACTTC. Protein sequence: CASSLAAGSENIQYF.

The chain carries TRBV5-6 and TRBJ1-2, with 11 bases aligning to TRBD1. With 3 bases clipped from V and 7 bases from J, the junction kept 2 bases outside the gene matches. In germline, CDR1 is SGHDT, CDR2 YYEEEE. The CDR3 sequence is 13 residues long. CDR3 coding DNA: TGTGCCAGCAGCTCCGGGACAGGGGGTGGCTACACCTTC. Translating gives CASSSGTGGGYTF.

The V gene is TRBV9, the J gene TRBJ2-1; D ambiguous. V was pared by 0 bases and J by 3 bases, with 10 bases between. The germline V gene encodes CDR1 SGDLS and CDR2 YYNGEE. The CDR3 sequence is 15 residues long. The CDR3 DNA follows: TGTGCCAGCAGCGTAGAGGAGCCGGTCTACAATGAGCAGTTCTTC. Its translation is CASSVEEPVYNEQFF. Based on the CDR3 plus reference TRBV9 and TRBJ2-1, the full variable domain is DSGVTQTPKHLITATGQRVTLRCSPRSGDLSVYWYQQSLDQGLQFLIQYYNGEERAKGNILERFSAQQFPDLHSELNLSSLELGDSALYFCASSVEEPVYNEQFFGPGTRLTVL.

The rearrangement joins TRBV6-1 to TRBJ2-4; D is unclear. V was cut by 2 bases and J by 1 base, with 18 bases left in between. Germline V gives CDR1 MNHNS, CDR2 SASEGT. The CDR3 spans 18 residues. Here the CDR3 DNA reads TGTGCCAGCAGTGAAACTTTGCGGCGAATAGGTGCCAAAAACATTCAGTACTTC. Protein: CASSETLRRIGAKNIQYF.

V usage is TRBV19 and J usage is TRBJ1-2, with a tentative D call TRBD1 (6 bases). CDR1 LNHDA and CDR2 SQIVND come from the germline V gene (reference sequence). The CDR3 sequence is 15 residues long. Trimming stripped 3 bases from V and 6 bases from J, with 17 bases between. The CDR3 bases are TGTGCCAGTAGTATTTGGGTCAGGGGAAGCGATGGCTACACCTTC. Translation gives CASSIWVRGSDGYTF. Based on the CDR3 plus reference TRBV19 and TRBJ1-2, the full variable domain is DGGITQSPKYLFRKEGQNVTLSCEQNLNHDAMYWYRQDPGQGLRLIYYSQIVNDFQKGDIAEGYSVSREKKESFPLTVTSAQKNPTAFYLCASSIWVRGSDGYTFGSGTRLTVV.

This chain links TRBV29-1 with TRBJ2-7; D may be TRBD1 (6 bases). Between the trimmed V and J ends, which lost 6 bases and 3 bases, there was a span of 15 bases. CDR3 size: 13 residues. Germline values: CDR1 SQVTM, CDR2 ANQGSEA. The CDR3 loop is CSVEHPDSYEQYF. CDR3 bases: TGCAGCGTCGAGCACCCGGACAGCTACGAGCAGTACTTC.

CDR3 sequence reads: CASSPQGVTNEKLFF. CDR3 sequence (DNA): TGTGCCAGCAGCCCACAAGGGGTCACTAATGAAAAACTGTTTTTT. The rearrangement links TRBV6-5 to TRBJ1-4, with D tentatively TRBD1 (5 bases). Germline V gene lookup returns CDR1 MNHEY and CDR2 SVGAGI. V was cut by 6 bases and J by 2 bases, with 13 bases left in between. The CDR3 sequence is 15 residues long.

The CDR3 bases are TGCGCCAGCAGCTTGGCCCGGACTAGCGACTACTACGAGCAGTACTTC. Translating it yields CASSLARTSDYYEQYF. The V call is TRBV5-1, the J call TRBJ2-7; 9 nucleotides match TRBD2. The J segment lost 3 bases and the V segment lost 0 bases, leaving 7 bases of the junction unmatched. The germline V gene encodes CDR1 SGHRS and CDR2 YFSETQ. The CDR3 sequence is 16 residues long.

The V call is TRBV15, the J call TRBJ2-5; no definite D call. The CDR3 loop spans 14 amino acids. The germline V gene has CDR1 LNHNV and CDR2 YYDKDF (reference sequence). V gave up 5 bases and J gave up 2 bases, with 12 bases separating them. The CDR3 spells CATSSGPRQETQYF. CDR3 nucleotide sequence: TGTGCCACCAGCTCTGGGCCCCGACAAGAGACCCAGTACTTC.

This chain links TRBV6-1 with TRBJ2-7, with D perhaps matching TRBD2 (5 bases). Germline CDR1 is MNHNS and CDR2 is SASEGT. The CDR3 is 14 residues long. V was clipped by 2 bases and J by 6 bases, with 14 bases between them. The CDR3 reads CASSEPPGRGEQYF. The CDR3 DNA is TGTGCCAGCAGTGAACCTCCTGGACGGGGCGAGCAGTACTTC.

The chain links TRBV5-1 to TRBJ1-1; D might be TRBD1 (5 bases). The V end lost 3 bases, the J end lost 1 base, and 10 bases lay between the germline ends. Germline V CDR1 and CDR2: SGHRS, YFSETQ. The CDR3 is made up of 14 amino acids. CDR3 residues: CASSWGPGNTEAFF. The DNA of the CDR3 is TGCGCCAGCAGCTGGGGCCCAGGGAACACTGAAGCTTTCTTT.

V and J are TRBV7-8 and TRBJ2-7; 7 bases are a match to TRBD2. Germline V gene lookup returns CDR1 SGHVS and CDR2 FQNEAQ. V gave up 5 bases and J gave up 4 bases; unmatched junction bases: 5. The CDR3 extends over 13 amino acids. DNA of the CDR3: TGTGCCAGCAGCCTAGAACTAGCGTACGAGCAGTACTTC. Its translation: CASSLELAYEQYF.